One and the same sample provided the 18 T cell receptor beta chains below, sequenced in a study of cytomegalovirus exposure and HLA in healthy donors. The PCR contained 60 Vbeta and 13 Jbeta primers. Here immunoSEQ multiplex PCR was the method, and the copy in TCRdb shows in-frame clones only, minus some. The sample includes some 120,000 clones, around four fifths of them seen just once. The source material was PBMCs. The receptors stem from a young man in good health and CMV-seropositive.

The genes are TRBV27 and TRBJ1-5; 9 bases are shared with TRBD1. This CDR3 has 16 amino acids. V was pared by 5 bases and J by 1 base, with 6 bases of the junction left unmatched. The germline V gene encodes CDR1 MNHEY and CDR2 SMNVEV (reference sequence). The CDR3 coding sequence is TGTGCCAGCAGTATTACAGGGGGCTTAAGCAATCAGCCCCAGCATTTT. It translates to CASSITGGLSNQPQHF.

The rearrangement links TRBV2 to TRBJ2-3, with D perhaps matching TRBD1 (5 bases). Germline-derived CDR1 and CDR2 are SNHLY and FYNNEI. This CDR3 is built from 12 residues. Trimming removed 7 bases at V and 4 bases at J, with 9 bases between. Here the CDR3 DNA reads TGTGCCAGCAAAACAGGAGCAGATACGCAGTATTTT. Its protein product is CASKTGADTQYF.

V and J are TRBV7-2 and TRBJ2-3; 7 nucleotides agree with TRBD2. The CDR3 is 14 amino acids. Germline CDR1 reads SGHTA; CDR2 reads FQGNSA. V lost 0 bases to trimming and J lost 4 bases; unmatched junction nucleotides: 1. For the CDR3, the DNA is TGTGCCAGCAGCTTAGCAGCGGGGTCAGATACGCAGTATTTT. It yields the protein CASSLAAGSDTQYF.

The rearrangement uses TRBV27 and TRBJ2-7; 7 bases line up with TRBD1. The length of the CDR3 is 14 residues. The germline gives CDR1 MNHEY, CDR2 SMNVEV (reference sequence). The trim removed 10 bases at V and 2 bases at J, leaving 11 bases unmatched. Written as DNA, the CDR3 is TGTGCCACCGGGGACAGCCCTCCGCCCTACGAGCAGTACTTC. It encodes CATGDSPPPYEQYF.

The chain employs TRBV6-5 and TRBJ1-1; D perhaps matches TRBD1 (6 bases). This CDR3 contains 14 residues. In germline, CDR1 is MNHEY, CDR2 SVGAGI. The V end lost 1 base, the J end lost 5 bases, and 11 bases lay between the germline ends. The CDR3 loop reads CASSYFQGKTEAFF. Here the CDR3 DNA reads TGTGCCAGCAGTTACTTCCAGGGGAAAACTGAAGCTTTCTTT.

This rearrangement joins TRBV7-9 to TRBJ2-7; possibly TRBD1 for D (6 bases). This CDR3 is built from 13 residues. Trimming took 5 bases from V and 4 from J, leaving 12 bases between them. Germline V lookup: CDR1 SEHNR, CDR2 FQNEAQ (reference sequence). CDR3 coding DNA: TGTGCCAGCAGCCCCCGGGACATGTACGAGCAGTACTTC. Translated: CASSPRDMYEQYF.

This sequence joins TRBV6-1 and TRBJ1-1; D uncertain. The V and J ends lost 1 base and 7 bases respectively, with 10 bases between them. The CDR3 runs 13 residues. Germline assignment: CDR1 MNHNS and CDR2 SASEGT. The CDR3 spells CASSEVRVDEAFF. DNA of the CDR3: TGTGCCAGCAGTGAAGTGCGGGTCGATGAAGCTTTCTTT.

V and J are TRBV30 and TRBJ1-1; 7 nucleotides agree with TRBD1. The germline V gene has CDR1 GTSNPN and CDR2 SVGIG (reference sequence). The CDR3 totals 14 residues. Trimming took 5 bases from V and 0 from J; bases not matched to a gene: 6. CDR3 DNA sequence: TGTGCCTGGGTCTTGGGACAGATGAACACTGAAGCTTTCTTT. It is translated as CAWVLGQMNTEAFF.

The chain is built from TRBV10-2 and TRBJ1-2, with D possibly TRBD1 on 6 matching bases. The CDR3 consists of 14 residues. The germline gives CDR1 WSHSY, CDR2 SAAADI. Trimming removed 3 bases at V and 6 bases at J, with 14 bases between. The CDR3 is CASSESTGSDGYTF. In DNA, the CDR3 is TGCGCCAGCAGTGAATCGACAGGTTCCGATGGCTACACCTTC.

The rearrangement links TRBV12-5 to TRBJ1-1; 8 nucleotides line up with TRBD1. CDR1 and CDR2 from the germline V gene are LGHNT and FRNRAP. CDR3 length: 15 amino acids. Trimming took 2 bases from V and 1 from J; bases not matched to a gene: 3. CDR3 in amino acids: CASGLNTGGNTEAFF. CDR3 sequence (DNA): TGTGCTAGTGGTTTGAACACAGGGGGGAACACTGAAGCTTTCTTT.

The chain has TRBV28 and TRBJ2-1, with TRBD1 matching 8 bases. The trim removed 5 bases at V and 0 bases at J, leaving 3 bases unmatched. Germline V gives CDR1 MDHEN, CDR2 SYDVKM. This CDR3 comprises 15 residues. Here the CDR3 reads CASSDRGPSYNEQFF. The CDR3 DNA sequence: TGTGCCAGCAGTGACAGGGGACCCTCCTACAATGAGCAGTTCTTC.

V and J are TRBV19 and TRBJ1-4, with D possibly matching TRBD1 (6 bases). The germline V gene has CDR1 LNHDA and CDR2 SQIVND (reference sequence). The CDR3 sequence is 14 residues long. Trimming removed 7 bases at V and 7 bases at J, with 16 bases between. The CDR3 is CASTLGGGGEKLFF. The CDR3, as DNA: TGTGCCAGTACCCTAGGGGGGGGAGGTGAAAAACTGTTTTTT.

The CDR3 DNA follows: TGTGCCAGCAGCTTAGTGGTATGGGCGGGAACAGATACGCAGTATTTT. Translated: CASSLVVWAGTDTQYF. The V call is TRBV11-3, the J call TRBJ2-3; D possibly corresponds to TRBD2 (6 bases). CDR1 and CDR2 (germline): SGHNT, YENEEA. V shed 1 base and J shed 3 bases, with 14 bases lying between them. There are 16 residues in the CDR3.

The V gene is TRBV7-8, the J gene TRBJ1-2; TRBD1 is a possible D gene (5 bases). Per the germline V gene, CDR1 is SGHVS and CDR2 is FQNEAQ. V shed 5 bases and J shed 4 bases, with 11 bases lying between them. CDR3 length: 13 residues. The CDR3 spells CASSPSGGYGYTF. CDR3 bases: TGTGCCAGCAGCCCCTCGGGGGGCTATGGCTACACCTTC.

The CDR3, as DNA: TGTGCCAGTAGTCTCTGGCAGGGGGTCTCCTATGGCTACACCTTC. Its protein product is CASSLWQGVSYGYTF. This sequence joins TRBV19 and TRBJ1-2, with 7 positions matching TRBD1. The CDR3 is 15 residues long. The J segment lost 4 bases and the V segment lost 5 bases, leaving 10 bases of the junction unmatched. The germline gives CDR1 LNHDA, CDR2 SQIVND (reference sequence).

The sample holds a few counts of this clone. The rearrangement joins TRBV6-1 to TRBJ2-3; 15 nucleotides align to TRBD2. The CDR3 consists of 15 residues. V gave up 8 bases and J gave up 6 bases; unmatched junction bases: 6. CDR1 and CDR2 (germline): MNHNS, SASEGT. Here the CDR3 reads CASDPGTSGGDTQYF. CDR3 nucleotides: TGTGCCAGCGACCCCGGGACTAGCGGGGGGGATACGCAGTATTTT.

The chain links TRBV11-3 to TRBJ2-2; D ambiguous. Per germline, CDR1 SGHNT and CDR2 YENEEA. V was clipped by 0 bases and J by 4 bases, with 3 bases between them. This CDR3 region has 13 residues. CDR3 DNA sequence: TGTGCCAGCAGCTTAGACGGCACCGGGGAGCTGTTTTTT. Protein: CASSLDGTGELFF.

This clone was seen only a few times. The chain uses TRBV5-6 and TRBJ1-2; 9 nucleotides match TRBD1. J lost 7 bases, V lost 6 bases, and 7 bases had no gene match. Germline V lookup: CDR1 SGHDT, CDR2 YYEEEE. This CDR3 has 13 residues. CDR3 sequence reads: CASTPGQGFGYTF. CDR3 nucleotides: TGTGCCAGCACCCCGGGACAGGGTTTTGGCTACACCTTC. The full variable domain, in which reference TRBV5-6 and TRBJ1-2 provide the parts outside the CDR3, is DAGVTQSPTHLIKTRGQQVTLRCSPKSGHDTVSWYQQALGQGPQFIFQYYEEEERQRGNFPDRFSGHQFPNYSSELNVNALLLGDSALYLCASTPGQGFGYTFGSGTRLTVV.